The 11 T cell receptor beta chains given below trace back to one sample, sequenced in a study of CD8+CD57+ T cells in acquired aplastic anemia. TCR beta VDJ and CDR3 profiling used genomic DNA as template. Using its own MiXCR run on the reads, TCRdb lists one record per CDR3 protein. The data show fewer than 150,000 distinct CDR3 sequences, 48% seen once. Sequenced sample: sorted CD4+, CD8+, or CD8+CD57+ T cells (not recorded which) from PBMCs. Receptor source: a human donor in good health, serving as a control.

The V call is TRBV20-1, the J call TRBJ2-1, with TRBD2 identical over 10 bases. V lost 0 bases and J lost 6; bases outside the gene matches: 8. Germline V CDR1 and CDR2: DFQATT, SNEGSKA (reference sequence). The CDR3 covers 16 residues. The CDR3 sequence is CSARDPSGGAGNEQFF. The CDR3 coding sequence is TGCAGTGCTAGAGATCCCAGCGGGGGGGCCGGCAATGAGCAGTTCTTC.

Comments on this clonotype: This may come from a read error, since a much larger clone is one base off. This sequence joins TRBV5-1 and TRBJ2-3; the D gene is possibly TRBD1 (5 bases). Germline V CDR1 and CDR2: SGHRS, YFSETQ. CDR3 length: 13 amino acids. This CDR3 reads CASGLQDTDTQYF. The CDR3 coding sequence is TGCGCCAGCGGCTTACAGGACACAGATACGCAGTATTTT.

With regard to this clonotype: One end of the junction varies from germline; a read error may be responsible. The V call is TRBV2, the J call TRBJ1-6; maybe TRBD1 (5 bases). This CDR3 region has 14 residues. Germline V gives CDR1 SNHLY, CDR2 FYNNEI. The CDR3 protein is CASTGHANNLPLHF. CDR3 nucleotides: TGTGCCAGCACCGGACACGCAAATAATTTACCCCTCCACTTT.

Worth noting for this clonotype: A much larger clonotype is one base distant, so this may be a read error. The rearrangement links TRBV7-6 to TRBJ2-5, with a weak D call TRBD2 (5 bases). V shed 5 bases and J shed 7 bases, with 20 bases lying between them. CDR3 length: 15 amino acids. Germline CDR1 is SGHVS and CDR2 is FNYEAQ. This CDR3 reads CASSRSTSEGGTQYF. In DNA form, the CDR3 reads TGTGCCAGCAGCCGATCGACCTCCGAGGGTGGGACCCAGTACTTC.

The gene calls are TRBV7-2 and TRBJ2-7, with no clear D. CDR1 and CDR2 from the germline V gene are SGHTA and FQGNSA. This CDR3 has 11 amino acids. V lost 5 bases and J 0 bases, leaving 2 bases between the germline ends. The CDR3 protein is CASSNSYEQYF. The CDR3 DNA sequence: TGTGCCAGCAGCAACTCCTACGAGCAGTACTTC.

This clonotype was seen at least ten times. Compared with germline, one end of the junction differs, possibly owing to a read error. This chain links TRBV5-1 with TRBJ1-2; 8 nucleotides align to TRBD1. From germline, CDR1 is SGHRS and CDR2 YFSETQ. This CDR3 spans 14 amino acids. CDR3 in amino acids: CAGSAPTGDYGYTF. Written as DNA, the CDR3 is TGCGCCGGCAGCGCACCGACAGGGGACTATGGCTACACCTTC. The variable domain in full, with the rest retrieved from reference TRBV5-1 and TRBJ1-2, is KAGVTQTPRYLIKTRGQQVTLSCSPISGHRSVSWYQQTPGQGLQFLFEYFSETQRNKGNFPGRFSGRQFSNSRSEMNVSTLELGDSALYLCAGSAPTGDYGYTFGSGTRLTVV.

The chain combines TRBV11-2 with TRBJ2-1, with D tentatively TRBD1 or TRBD2 (5 bases each). CDR3 length: 12 amino acids. Germline CDR1 SGHAT, CDR2 FQNNGV. The ends were cut back, 0 bases at V and 10 bases at J, with 7 bases in the middle. The CDR3 loop is CASSLDGTEQFF. The CDR3 DNA reads as TGTGCCAGCAGCTTAGACGGGACGGAGCAGTTCTTC.

A remark on this clonotype: A much larger clonotype is one base distant, so this may be a read error. The J gene is TRBJ1-3, the V gene TRBV20-1, with TRBD1 as a possible D gene (6 bases). Looked up from germline, CDR1 is DFQATT and CDR2 is SNEGSKA (reference sequence). The CDR3 loop spans 14 amino acids. The CDR3 region is CSAPNRVHGNTMYF. The CDR3 coding sequence is TGCAGTGCCCCCAACAGGGTCCACGGAAACACCATGTATTTT.

V is TRBV2 and J is TRBJ1-1; no reliable D call. Germline V gene sequence: CDR1 SNHLY, CDR2 FYNNEI. The CDR3 extends over 13 amino acids. V was trimmed by 7 bases and J by 1 base, leaving 10 bases between them. The CDR3 DNA sequence: TGTGCCAGCACCGGACGGGAGAACACTGAAGCTTTCTTT. This gives the protein CASTGRENTEAFF.

The V gene is TRBV18, the J gene TRBJ2-3; D call uncertain. This CDR3 is built from 16 residues. Germline CDR1 reads KGHSH; CDR2 reads LQKENI. The V gene lost 0 bases and the J gene lost 0 bases, with 10 bases spanning the gap. The CDR3 spells CASSPPGGASTDTQYF. The CDR3 DNA reads as TGTGCCAGCTCACCACCGGGCGGAGCTAGCACAGATACGCAGTATTTT. The whole variable domain, filled in from reference TRBV18 and TRBJ2-3, reads NAGVMQNPRHLVRRRGQEARLRCSPMKGHSHVYWYRQLPEEGLKFMVYLQKENIIDESGMPKERFSAEFPKEGPSILRIQQVVRGDSAAYFCASSPPGGASTDTQYFGPGTRLTVL.

The rearrangement uses TRBV7-9 and TRBJ2-3, with D maybe TRBD1 (6 bases). Germline V gives CDR1 SEHNR, CDR2 FQNEAQ (reference sequence). V dropped 5 bases and J dropped 4 bases, with 10 bases sitting between them. The CDR3 totals 13 residues. This CDR3 reads CASSPQGPDTQYF. CDR3 DNA: TGTGCCAGCAGCCCACAGGGTCCAGATACGCAGTATTTT.